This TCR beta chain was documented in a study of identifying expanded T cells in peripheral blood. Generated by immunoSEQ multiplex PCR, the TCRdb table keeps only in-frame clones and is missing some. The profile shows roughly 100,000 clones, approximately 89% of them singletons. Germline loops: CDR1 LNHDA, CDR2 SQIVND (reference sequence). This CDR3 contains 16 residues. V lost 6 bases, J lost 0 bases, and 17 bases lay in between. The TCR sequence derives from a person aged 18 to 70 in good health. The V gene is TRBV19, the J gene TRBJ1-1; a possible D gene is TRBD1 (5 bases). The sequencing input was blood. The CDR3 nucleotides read TGTGCCAGTAGGTCTCGTGGGGCAGGAGTGAACACTGAAGCTTTCTTT. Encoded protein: CASRSRGAGVNTEAFF.